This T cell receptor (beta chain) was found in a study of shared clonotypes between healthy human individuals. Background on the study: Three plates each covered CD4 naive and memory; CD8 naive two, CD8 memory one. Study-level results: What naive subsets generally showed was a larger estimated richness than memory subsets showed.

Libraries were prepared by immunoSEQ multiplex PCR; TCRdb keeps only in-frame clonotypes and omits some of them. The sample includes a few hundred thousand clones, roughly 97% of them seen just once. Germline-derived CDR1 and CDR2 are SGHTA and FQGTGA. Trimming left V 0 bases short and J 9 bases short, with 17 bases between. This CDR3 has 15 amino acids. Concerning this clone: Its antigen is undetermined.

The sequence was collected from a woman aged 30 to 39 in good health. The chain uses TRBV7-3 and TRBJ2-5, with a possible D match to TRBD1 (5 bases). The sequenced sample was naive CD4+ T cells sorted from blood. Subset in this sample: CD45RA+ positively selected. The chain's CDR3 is CASSLTGAPEWSQYF. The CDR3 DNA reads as TGTGCCAGCAGCTTAACAGGGGCCCCTGAGTGGTCCCAGTACTTC.